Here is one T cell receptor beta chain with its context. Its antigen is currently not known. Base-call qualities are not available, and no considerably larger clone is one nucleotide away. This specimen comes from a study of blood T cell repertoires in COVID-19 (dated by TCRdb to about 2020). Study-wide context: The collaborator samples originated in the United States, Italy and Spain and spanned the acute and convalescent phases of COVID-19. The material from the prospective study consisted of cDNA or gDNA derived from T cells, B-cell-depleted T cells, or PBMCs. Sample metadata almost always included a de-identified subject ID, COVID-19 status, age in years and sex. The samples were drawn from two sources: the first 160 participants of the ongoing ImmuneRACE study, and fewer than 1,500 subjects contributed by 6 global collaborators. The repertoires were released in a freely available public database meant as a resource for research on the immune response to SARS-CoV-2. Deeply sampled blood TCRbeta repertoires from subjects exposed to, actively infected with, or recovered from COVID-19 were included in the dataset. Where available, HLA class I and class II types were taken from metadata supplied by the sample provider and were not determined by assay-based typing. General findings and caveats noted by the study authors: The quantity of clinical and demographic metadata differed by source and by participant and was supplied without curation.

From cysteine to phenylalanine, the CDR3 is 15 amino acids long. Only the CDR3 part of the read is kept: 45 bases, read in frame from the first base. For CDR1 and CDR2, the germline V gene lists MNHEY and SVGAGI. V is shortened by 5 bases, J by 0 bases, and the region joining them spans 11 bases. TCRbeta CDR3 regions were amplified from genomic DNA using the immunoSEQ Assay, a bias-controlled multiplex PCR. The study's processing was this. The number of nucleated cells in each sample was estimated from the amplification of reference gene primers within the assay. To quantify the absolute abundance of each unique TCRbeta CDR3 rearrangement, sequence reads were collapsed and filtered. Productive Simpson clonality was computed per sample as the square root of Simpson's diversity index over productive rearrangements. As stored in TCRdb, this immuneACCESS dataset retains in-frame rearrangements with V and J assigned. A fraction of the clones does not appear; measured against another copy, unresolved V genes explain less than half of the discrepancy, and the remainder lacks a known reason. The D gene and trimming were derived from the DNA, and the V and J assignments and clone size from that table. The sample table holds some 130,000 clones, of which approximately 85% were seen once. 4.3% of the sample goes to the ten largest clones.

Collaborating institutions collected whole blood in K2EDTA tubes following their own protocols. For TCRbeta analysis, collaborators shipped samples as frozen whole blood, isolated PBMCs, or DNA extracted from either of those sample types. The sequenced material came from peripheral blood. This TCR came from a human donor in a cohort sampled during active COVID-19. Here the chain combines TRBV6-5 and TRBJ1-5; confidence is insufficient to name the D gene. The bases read TGTGCCAGCAGTCCCGAGCCGTATAGCAATCAGCCCCAGCATTTT. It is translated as CASSPEPYSNQPQHF.